This T cell receptor beta chain was captured by sequencing in a study of human T cells and chemical hapten exposure. Findings and caveats of the study: With alopecia, donors may have immune responses unlike healthy people's.

Stated time point: patch test 3, about 24 weeks after DPC sensitization. Sample treatment: therapeutic diphenylcyclopropenone sensitization with weekly scalp DPC. Donation of samples came from alopecia patients who were 18 to 70 years old and suitable for DPC. Germline assignment: CDR1 MDHEN and CDR2 SYDVKM. V gave up 5 bases and J gave up 8 bases; unmatched junction bases: 4. This CDR3 is built from 13 residues. A single record per CDR3 protein comes from TCRdb applying MiXCR to the RACE reads. The table records 95,000 to 150,000 distinct CDR3 sequences, about 11% of them present only once. The table lists this clonotype with a count of one. Its cognate antigen is unknown.

The sequence came from a woman aged 45-65 years with alopecia areata. Some clones in this sample may be carry-over from other donors' samples. The chain carries TRBV28 and TRBJ2-1; TRBD2 agrees at 9 bases. This material consisted of whole blood, taken in connection with sensitization to the hapten diphenylcyclopropenone (DPC). The CDR3 nucleotides are TGTGCCAGCAGTAGTAGCGGGAGTCATGAGCAGTTCTTC. The encoded protein is CASSSSGSHEQFF.